Sequencing of this TCR beta chain was carried out in a study of blood T cell repertoires in COVID-19. This clone was seen only a few times. Trimming left V 0 bases short and J 0 bases short, with 6 bases between. The CDR3 runs 14 residues. Looked up from germline, CDR1 is SGDLS and CDR2 is YYNGEE. Data came from immunoSEQ multiplex PCR; TCRdb stores just in-frame clones and leaves some out. The table lists 300,000 or so clones, roughly 85% of them singletons, with approximately 4% in the top ten. Sequenced input: PBMCs or T cells enriched from blood (not recorded which). This rearrangement joins TRBV9 to TRBJ1-1, with D unresolved. The receptor was derived from a woman in her thirties or forties with acute COVID-19. As DNA, the CDR3 is TGTGCCAGCAGCGTAGCGAGCATGAACACTGAAGCTTTCTTT. Translated, it gives CASSVASMNTEAFF.